The sequence of this TCR beta chain was determined in a study of multiple sclerosis patients with progressive multifocal leukoencephalopathy. The sample holds a few counts of this clone. Its specificity is not known. General study results and limits: Clones expanded at PML were already present before and during natalizumab.

The data were produced by immunoSEQ multiplex PCR, yet TCRdb's version contains in-frame clones alone and is incomplete. The sample records 25,000 to 35,000 clones, roughly 89% being singletons. Time point noted: less than 7 months of natalizumab therapy. The CDR3 covers 15 residues. Trimming pared 7 bases from V and 0 bases from J, leaving 15 bases between. Germline values: CDR1 SQVTM, CDR2 ANQGSEA. This specimen consisted of PBMCs, obtained from a patient treated with natalizumab. The origin of this receptor is a human donor with multiple sclerosis. V usage is TRBV29-1 and J usage is TRBJ2-2; D gene unclear. The CDR3 nucleotides read TGCAGCGCCGAAAAGCCCTGGACGAACACCGGGGAGCTGTTTTTT. Residues: CSAEKPWTNTGELFF.